This T cell receptor beta chain was identified in a study of blood T cell repertoires in COVID-19. Study information: PBMCs, B-cell-depleted T cells, or T cells provided the cDNA or gDNA that made up the material.

CDR1 and CDR2 (germline): LNHDA, SQIVND (reference sequence). This CDR3 comprises 14 residues. The ends were cut back, 3 bases at V and 5 bases at J, with 13 bases in the middle. TCRdb keeps only in-frame clones here, not all; method: immunoSEQ multiplex PCR. Here the sample spans fewer than 300,000 clones, 85% to 90% being singletons. The TCR originated in a man younger than 45 with acute or convalescent COVID-19. Sequenced material: peripheral blood. The J gene is TRBJ2-5, the V gene TRBV19, with D perhaps matching TRBD1 (5 bases). The CDR3 DNA reads as TGTGCCAGTAGTATCGGCAGGGTTGGGGAGACCCAGTACTTC. Its translation is CASSIGRVGETQYF.